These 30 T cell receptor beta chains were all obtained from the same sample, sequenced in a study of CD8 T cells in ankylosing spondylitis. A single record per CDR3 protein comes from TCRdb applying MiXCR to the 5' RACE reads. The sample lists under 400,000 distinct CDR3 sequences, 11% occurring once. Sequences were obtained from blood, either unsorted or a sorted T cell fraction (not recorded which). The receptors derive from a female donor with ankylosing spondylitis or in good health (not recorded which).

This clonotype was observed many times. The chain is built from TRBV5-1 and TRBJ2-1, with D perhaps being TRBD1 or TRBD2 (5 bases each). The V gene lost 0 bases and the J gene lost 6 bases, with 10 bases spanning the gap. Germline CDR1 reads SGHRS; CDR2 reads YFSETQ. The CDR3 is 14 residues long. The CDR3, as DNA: TGCGCCAGCAGCTTGGGGGGGATTACCAATGAGCAGTTCTTC. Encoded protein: CASSLGGITNEQFF.

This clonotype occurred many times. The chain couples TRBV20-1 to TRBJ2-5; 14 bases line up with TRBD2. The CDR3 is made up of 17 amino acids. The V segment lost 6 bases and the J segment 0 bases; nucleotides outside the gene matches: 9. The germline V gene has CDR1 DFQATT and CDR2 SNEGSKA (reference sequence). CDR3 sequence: CSATPGTSGSNQETQYF. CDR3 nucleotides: TGCAGTGCAACCCCGGGGACTAGCGGGAGTAACCAAGAGACCCAGTACTTC.

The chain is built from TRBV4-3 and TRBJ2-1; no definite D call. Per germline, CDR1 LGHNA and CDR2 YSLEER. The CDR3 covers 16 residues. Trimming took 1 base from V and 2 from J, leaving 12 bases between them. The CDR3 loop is CASSQGVRSPYNEQFF. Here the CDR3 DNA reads TGCGCCAGCAGCCAAGGCGTACGGAGCCCCTACAATGAGCAGTTCTTC.

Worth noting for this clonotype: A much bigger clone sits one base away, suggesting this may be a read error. CDR3 loop: CSVSGGYGYPF. CDR3 DNA: TGCAGTGTATCAGGAGGCTATGGCTACCCCTTC. The J gene is TRBJ1-2, the V gene TRBV20-1; D gene uncertain. CDR3 length: 11 amino acids. In germline, CDR1 is DFQATT, CDR2 SNEGSKA (reference sequence).

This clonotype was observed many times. The DNA for the CDR3 is TGTGCCAGCAGCTTCCGGGACTCTGCCTACAATGAGCAGTTCTTC. It codes for CASSFRDSAYNEQFF. V usage is TRBV7-8 and J usage is TRBJ2-1; a weak D match, TRBD2 (6 bases). This CDR3 has 15 amino acids. Trimming shortened V by 3 bases and J by 2 bases, and 11 bases separated the two germline ends. Germline CDR1 is SGHVS and CDR2 is FQNEAQ.

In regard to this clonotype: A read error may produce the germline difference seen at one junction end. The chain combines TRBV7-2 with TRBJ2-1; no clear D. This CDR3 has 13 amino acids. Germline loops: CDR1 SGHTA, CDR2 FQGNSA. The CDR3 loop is CASSSSSYNQQFF. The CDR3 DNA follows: TGTGCCAGCAGCTCGAGCTCCTACAATCAGCAGTTCTTC.

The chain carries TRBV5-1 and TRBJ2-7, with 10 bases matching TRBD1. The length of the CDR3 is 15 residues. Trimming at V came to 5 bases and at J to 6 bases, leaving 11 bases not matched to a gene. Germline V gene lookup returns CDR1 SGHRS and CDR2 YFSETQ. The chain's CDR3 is CASRSDGTGVGEQYF. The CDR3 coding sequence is TGCGCCAGCAGATCTGATGGGACAGGGGTCGGCGAGCAGTACTTC.

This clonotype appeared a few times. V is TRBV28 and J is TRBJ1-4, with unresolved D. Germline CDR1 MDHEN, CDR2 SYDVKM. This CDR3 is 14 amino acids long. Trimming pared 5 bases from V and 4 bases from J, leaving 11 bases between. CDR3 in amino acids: CASSPSARNEKLFF. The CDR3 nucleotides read TGTGCCAGCAGTCCGTCGGCTCGTAATGAAAAACTGTTTTTT.

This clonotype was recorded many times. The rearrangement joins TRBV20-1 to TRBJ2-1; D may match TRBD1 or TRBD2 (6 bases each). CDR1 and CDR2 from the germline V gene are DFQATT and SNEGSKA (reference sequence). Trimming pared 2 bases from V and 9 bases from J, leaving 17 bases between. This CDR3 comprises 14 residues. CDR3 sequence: CSARRGDIGVEQFF. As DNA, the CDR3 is TGCAGTGCTAGAAGGGGGGATATAGGAGTTGAGCAGTTCTTC.

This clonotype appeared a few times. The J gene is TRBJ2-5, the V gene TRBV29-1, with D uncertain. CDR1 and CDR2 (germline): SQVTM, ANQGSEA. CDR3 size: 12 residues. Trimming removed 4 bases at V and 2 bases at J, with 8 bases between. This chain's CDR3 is CSVAEQQETQYF. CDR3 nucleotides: TGCAGCGTTGCTGAACAACAAGAGACCCAGTACTTC.

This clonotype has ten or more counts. Here the CDR3 DNA reads TGTGCCAGCAGTGAAGCGGGGGATCCCCCCAATCAGCCCCAGCATTTT. Its translation: CASSEAGDPPNQPQHF. The chain uses TRBV6-1 and TRBJ1-5; D is possibly TRBD1 (5 bases). The CDR3 runs to 16 residues. Germline CDR1 reads MNHNS; CDR2 reads SASEGT. Trimming pared 0 bases from V and 3 bases from J, leaving 12 bases between.

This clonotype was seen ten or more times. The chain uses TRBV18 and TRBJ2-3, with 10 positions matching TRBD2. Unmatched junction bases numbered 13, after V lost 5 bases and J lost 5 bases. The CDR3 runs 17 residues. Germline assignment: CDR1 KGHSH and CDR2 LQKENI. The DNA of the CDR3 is TGTGCCAGCTCAGCGGATCTTAGCGGGAGGATGGGAGATACGCAGTATTTT. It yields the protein CASSADLSGRMGDTQYF.

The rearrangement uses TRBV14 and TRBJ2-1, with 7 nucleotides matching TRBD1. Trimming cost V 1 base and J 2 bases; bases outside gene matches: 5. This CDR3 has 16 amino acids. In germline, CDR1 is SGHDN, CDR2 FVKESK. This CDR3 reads CASSQAHRGPYNEQFF. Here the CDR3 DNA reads TGTGCCAGCAGCCAAGCTCACAGGGGTCCCTACAATGAGCAGTTCTTC.

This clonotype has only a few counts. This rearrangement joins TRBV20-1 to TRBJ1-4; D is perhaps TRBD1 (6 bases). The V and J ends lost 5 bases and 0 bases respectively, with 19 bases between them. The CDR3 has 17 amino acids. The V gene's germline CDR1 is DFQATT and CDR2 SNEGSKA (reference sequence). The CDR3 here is CSAPKGGAYTTNEKLFF. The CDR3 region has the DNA TGCAGTGCTCCAAAAGGGGGGGCGTATACAACTAATGAAAAACTGTTTTTT.

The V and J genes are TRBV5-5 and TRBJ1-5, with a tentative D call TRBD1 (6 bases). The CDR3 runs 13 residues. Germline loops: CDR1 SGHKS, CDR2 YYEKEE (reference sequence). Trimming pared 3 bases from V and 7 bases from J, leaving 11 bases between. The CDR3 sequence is CASSSQGRQPQHF. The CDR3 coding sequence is TGTGCCAGCAGCTCACAGGGAAGGCAGCCCCAGCATTTT. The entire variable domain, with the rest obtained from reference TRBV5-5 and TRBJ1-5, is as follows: DAGVTQSPTHLIKTRGQQVTLRCSPISGHKSVSWYQQVLGQGPQFIFQYYEKEERGRGNFPDRFSARQFPNYSSELNVNALLLGDSALYLCASSSQGRQPQHFGDGTRLSIL.

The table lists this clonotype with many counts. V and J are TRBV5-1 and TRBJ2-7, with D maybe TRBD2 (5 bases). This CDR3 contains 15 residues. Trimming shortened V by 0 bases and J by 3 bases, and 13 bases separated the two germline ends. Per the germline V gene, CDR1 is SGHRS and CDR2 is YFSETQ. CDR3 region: CASSLGDLRVYEQYF. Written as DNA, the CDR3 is TGCGCCAGCAGCTTGGGAGACTTGAGGGTCTACGAGCAGTACTTC.

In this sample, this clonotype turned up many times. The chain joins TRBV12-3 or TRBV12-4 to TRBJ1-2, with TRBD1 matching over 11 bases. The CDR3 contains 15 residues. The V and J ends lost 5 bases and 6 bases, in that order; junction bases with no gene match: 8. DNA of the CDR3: TGTGCCAGCAGTAACGGACAGGGGGCGATTAATGGCTACACCTTC. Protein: CASSNGQGAINGYTF.

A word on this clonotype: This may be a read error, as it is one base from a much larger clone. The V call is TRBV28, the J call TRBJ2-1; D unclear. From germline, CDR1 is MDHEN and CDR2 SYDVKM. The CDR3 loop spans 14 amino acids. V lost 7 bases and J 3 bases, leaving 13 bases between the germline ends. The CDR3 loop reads CASILVPLYNEQFF. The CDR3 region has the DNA TGTGCCAGCATCCTAGTTCCCCTCTACAATGAGCAGTTCTTC. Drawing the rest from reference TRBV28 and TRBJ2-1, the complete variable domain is DVKVTQSSRYLVKRTGEKVFLECVQDMDHENMFWYRQDPGLGLRLIYFSYDVKMKEKGDIPEGYSVSREKKERFSLILESASTNQTSMYLCASILVPLYNEQFFGPGTRLTVL.

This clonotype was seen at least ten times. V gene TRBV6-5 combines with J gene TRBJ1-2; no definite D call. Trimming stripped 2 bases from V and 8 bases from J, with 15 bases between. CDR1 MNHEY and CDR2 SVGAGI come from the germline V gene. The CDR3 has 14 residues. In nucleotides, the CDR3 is TGTGCCAGCAGTTACCGGATCCTCCCGCCCGGCTACACCTTC. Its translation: CASSYRILPPGYTF.

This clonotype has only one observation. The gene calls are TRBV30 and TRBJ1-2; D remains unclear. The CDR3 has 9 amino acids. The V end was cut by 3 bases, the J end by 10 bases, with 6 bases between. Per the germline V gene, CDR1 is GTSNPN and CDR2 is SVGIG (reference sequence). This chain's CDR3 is CAWSPPYTF. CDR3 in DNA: TGTGCCTGGAGCCCTCCCTACACCTTC.

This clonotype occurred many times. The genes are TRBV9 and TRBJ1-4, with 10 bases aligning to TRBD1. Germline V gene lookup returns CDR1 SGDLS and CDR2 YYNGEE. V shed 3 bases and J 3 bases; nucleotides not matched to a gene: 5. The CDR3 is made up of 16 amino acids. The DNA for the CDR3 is TGTGCCAGCAGCGCGACAGGGGGCCAGGCTAATGAAAAACTGTTTTTT. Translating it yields CASSATGGQANEKLFF.

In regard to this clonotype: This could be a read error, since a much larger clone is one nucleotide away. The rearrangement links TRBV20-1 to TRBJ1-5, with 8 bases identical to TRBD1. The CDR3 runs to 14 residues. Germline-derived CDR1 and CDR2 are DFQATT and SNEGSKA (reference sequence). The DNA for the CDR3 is TGCAGTGCTAGTCTGGGGACAGGTCATCAGACCCAGCATTTT. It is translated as CSASLGTGHQTQHF.

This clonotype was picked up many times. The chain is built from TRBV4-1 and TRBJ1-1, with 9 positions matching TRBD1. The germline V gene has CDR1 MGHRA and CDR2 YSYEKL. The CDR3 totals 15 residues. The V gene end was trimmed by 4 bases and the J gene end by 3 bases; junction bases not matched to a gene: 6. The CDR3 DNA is TGCGCCAGCAGCCCCGGACAGGGGAGGTACACTGAAGCTTTCTTT. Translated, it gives CASSPGQGRYTEAFF.

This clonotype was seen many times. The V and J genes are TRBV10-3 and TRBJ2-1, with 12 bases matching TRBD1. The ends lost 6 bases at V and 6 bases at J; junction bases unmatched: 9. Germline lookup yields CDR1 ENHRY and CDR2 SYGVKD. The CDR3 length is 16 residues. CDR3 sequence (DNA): TGTGCCATCAGCGGGCCGGGACAGGGGGCGGGCAATGAGCAGTTCTTC. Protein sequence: CAISGPGQGAGNEQFF.

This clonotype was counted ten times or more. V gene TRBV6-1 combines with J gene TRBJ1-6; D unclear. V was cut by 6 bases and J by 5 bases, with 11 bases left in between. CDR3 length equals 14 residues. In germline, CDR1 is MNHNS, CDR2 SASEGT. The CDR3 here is CASRPDQNNSPLHF. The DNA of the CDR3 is TGTGCCAGCAGACCGGACCAGAATAATTCACCCCTCCACTTT.

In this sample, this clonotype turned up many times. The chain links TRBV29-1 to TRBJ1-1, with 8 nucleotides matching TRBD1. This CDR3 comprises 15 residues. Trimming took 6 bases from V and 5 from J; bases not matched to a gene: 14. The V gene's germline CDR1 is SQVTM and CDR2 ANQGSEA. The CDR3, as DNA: TGCAGCGTATCTACAGGGGGTAATCGTTGGACTGAAGCTTTCTTT. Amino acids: CSVSTGGNRWTEAFF.

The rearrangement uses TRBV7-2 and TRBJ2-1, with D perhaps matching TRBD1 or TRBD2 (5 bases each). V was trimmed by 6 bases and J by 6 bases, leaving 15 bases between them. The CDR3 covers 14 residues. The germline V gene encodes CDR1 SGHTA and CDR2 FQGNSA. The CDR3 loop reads CASRTPGLLNEQFF. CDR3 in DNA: TGTGCCAGCAGGACTCCGGGGCTTCTCAATGAGCAGTTCTTC.

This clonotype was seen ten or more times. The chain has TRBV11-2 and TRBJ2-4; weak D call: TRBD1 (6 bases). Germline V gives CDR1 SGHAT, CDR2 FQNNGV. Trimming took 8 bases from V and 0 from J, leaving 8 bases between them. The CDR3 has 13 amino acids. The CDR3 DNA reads TGTGCCAGCTGGGGGCTAGCCAAAAACATTCAGTACTTC. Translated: CASWGLAKNIQYF.

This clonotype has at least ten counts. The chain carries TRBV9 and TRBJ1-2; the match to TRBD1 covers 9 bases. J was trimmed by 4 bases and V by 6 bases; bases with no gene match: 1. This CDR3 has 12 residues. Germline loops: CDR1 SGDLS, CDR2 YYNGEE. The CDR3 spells CASKTGGYGYTF. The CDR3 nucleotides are TGTGCCAGCAAGACAGGGGGCTATGGCTACACCTTC.

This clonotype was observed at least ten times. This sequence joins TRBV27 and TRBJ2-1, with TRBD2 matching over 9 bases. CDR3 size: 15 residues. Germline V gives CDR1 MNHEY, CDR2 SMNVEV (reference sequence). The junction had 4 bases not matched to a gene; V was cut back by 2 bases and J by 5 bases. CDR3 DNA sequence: TGTGCCAGCAGTTTAAGGCGGGGGGGTCACAATGAGCAGTTCTTC. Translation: CASSLRRGGHNEQFF.